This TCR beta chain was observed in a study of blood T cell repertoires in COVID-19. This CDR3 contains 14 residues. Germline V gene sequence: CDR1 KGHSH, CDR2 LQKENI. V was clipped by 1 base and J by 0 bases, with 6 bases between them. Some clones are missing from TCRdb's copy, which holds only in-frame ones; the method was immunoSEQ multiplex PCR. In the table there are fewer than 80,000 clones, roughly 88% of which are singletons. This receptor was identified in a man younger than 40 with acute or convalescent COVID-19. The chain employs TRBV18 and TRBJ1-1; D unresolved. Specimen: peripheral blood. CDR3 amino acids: CASSPLPMNTEAFF. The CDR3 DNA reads TGTGCCAGCTCACCACTCCCCATGAACACTGAAGCTTTCTTT. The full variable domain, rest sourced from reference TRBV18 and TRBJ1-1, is NAGVMQNPRHLVRRRGQEARLRCSPMKGHSHVYWYRQLPEEGLKFMVYLQKENIIDESGMPKERFSAEFPKEGPSILRIQQVVRGDSAAYFCASSPLPMNTEAFFGQGTRLTVV.